This T cell receptor beta chain was sequenced in a study of cytomegalovirus exposure and HLA in healthy donors. Points from the study as a whole: Roughly even sequencing depth across donors was the assumption behind the presence/absence analyses. Sequence variants that were highly shared formed a cluster that was likely a sequencing artifact. 87-base-pair reads could not separate some V segments, including TRBV6-2 and TRBV6-3.

It was healthy bone marrow donors who served as donors. As regards this clone: Its antigen remains unknown.

This CDR3 has 16 residues. The germline V gene encodes CDR1 SGHTA and CDR2 FQGNSA. Losses at the gene ends were 6 bases for V and 0 bases for J; bases not matched to a gene: 8. The study ran its PCR with 60 Vbeta and 13 Jbeta primers. Using immunoSEQ multiplex PCR, the repertoire was profiled, and TCRdb retains in-frame clones only, with some absent. In the table there are around 150,000 clones, 79% of which are singletons. The gene calls are TRBV7-2 and TRBJ2-1; TRBD1 aligns across 7 bases. The sequence was collected from a man between 45 and 60 years old in good health and CMV-seropositive. Sequencing was done on a sample of PBMCs. CDR3 bases: TGTGCCAGCAGACCTCGGACAGGTAGCTCCTACAATGAGCAGTTCTTC. Its protein product is CASRPRTGSSYNEQFF.